This TCR beta chain was recovered during a study of T cells in Graves' hyperthyroidism and ophthalmopathy (dated by TCRdb to between 2018 and 2020). As for the study more broadly: Peripheral blood was collected at initial diagnosis, before any treatment. The 75 to 100 discovery patients were randomly split 7:3 into training and test sets. Whether ophthalmopathy could be predicted prospectively was tested in an independent validation cohort made up of 18 to 20 hyperthyroidism patients plus 17 patients who later progressed to ophthalmopathy. To identify distinguishing TCR V-J signatures, a discovery cohort of 100 or so patients was used, comprising 43 with Graves' ophthalmopathy and some 60 with stable Graves' hyperthyroidism. In addition, the study compared T-cell repertoires in thyroid tissue and in blood from roughly 6 Graves' hyperthyroidism patients. The paper reports TCR Vbeta CDR3 sequencing of approximately 140 peripheral blood samples: 40 or so ophthalmopathy, about 75 hyperthyroidism and 17 progressor patients. Following sampling, methimazole starting at 30 mg daily was given to hyperthyroidism patients, and high-dose intravenous methylprednisolone was given to ophthalmopathy patients. The paper as a whole reports these results and caveats: Blood samples also contained most of the expanded thyroid clonotypes (frequency above 0.001), which suggests that blood repertoires may reflect thyroid immune responses. In cross-validation, a model built on a 13 V-J signature told ophthalmopathy apart from stable hyperthyroidism with approximately 90% sensitivity and roughly 81% specificity, and in testing the same model reached 80%/75%. In validation, progression to ophthalmopathy was predicted by the model with more than 65% sensitivity and 72% to 85% specificity, a median of roughly 6.4 months before onset. Sample size was not statistically predetermined, and blinding of investigators to group allocation was not performed.

Inclusive of the bounding cysteine and phenylalanine, the CDR3 is 15 residues long. CDR3 DNA only is kept here, 45 bases in frame from base 1. CDR1 MGHRA and CDR2 YSYEKL are derived from the germline V gene. Trimming costs V 0 bases and J 5 bases, and their ends lie 13 bases apart. Stable Graves' hyperthyroidism was defined as no progression to ophthalmopathy during 18 months of follow-up. Hyperthyroidism patients were aged 18 to 65 years and newly diagnosed, with disease duration of less than 2 months. The study excluded patients with uncontrolled infections, other autoimmune diseases, pregnancy or lactation. Diagnoses were based on clinical symptoms, serum thyroxine and TRAb, thyroid ultrasound and orbital computed tomography. PBMCs were isolated from about 9.1 ml of fresh peripheral blood by Ficoll-Paque density gradient centrifugation. Total RNA was extracted using Trizol reagent, and RNA quality was assessed on an Agilent 2100 Bioanalyzer.

This clonotype was counted between two and nine times. Which antigen it targets is not known. The input lacks base qualities; no much larger clone sits a single base away. Amplification of TCR beta CDR3 regions was carried out from RNA transcripts. A first-round RT-PCR of the TCR CDR3 used the HTBI primer set with the Qiagen OneStep RT-PCR kit. Libraries were constructed in a second round of multiplex PCR, after which size selection and purification were carried out. Sequencing of the libraries was done on an Illumina HiSeq2000 using paired-end 100 bp reads. The study's processing was this. SOAPnuke was used to process the raw data, removing reads that contained adapters or uncalled bases, had a mean Phred below 15, or lacked an exact match to the constant primer or identifier. COPE v1.2.5 was used to merge the high-quality paired reads, and each unique nucleotide sequence was defined as a clonotype. MiTCR v1.1 was used to align the clonotypes against IMGT TRBV, TRBD and TRBJ reference segments. Analysis was restricted to V-J combinations with a frequency above 0.0001, which covered roughly 99% of repertoires. A TCS score was defined as the ratio of F50 (clonal expansion) to E x V (chaos), with BLOSUM62-based TCRdist applied between CDR3 peptides within each V-J. Welch's t-statistics and random forest reduced 450 to 600 V-J features to fewer than 15, which were used in a naive Bayes classifier (R e1071). TCRdb trimmed public reads at Q25 via fastp, called clones via MiXCR and kept in-frame beta chains. Each CDR3 protein appears once, grouped with its most common genes and DNA. Clone size and V and J calls follow TCRdb, not the original study. This sample lists over 150,000 distinct CDR3 sequences; about 15% were detected once. Around 52% of the sample comes from the top ten.

The V and J segments used are TRBV4-1 and TRBJ1-1; tentative D gene TRBD1, with 5 bases matching. Sequencing input: blood. The sequence came from a woman in her forties or fifties with Graves' hyperthyroidism. The CDR3 protein: CASSQDAQEYTEAFF. The nucleotides are TGCGCCAGCAGCCAAGACGCACAGGAGTATACTGAAGCTTTCTTT.